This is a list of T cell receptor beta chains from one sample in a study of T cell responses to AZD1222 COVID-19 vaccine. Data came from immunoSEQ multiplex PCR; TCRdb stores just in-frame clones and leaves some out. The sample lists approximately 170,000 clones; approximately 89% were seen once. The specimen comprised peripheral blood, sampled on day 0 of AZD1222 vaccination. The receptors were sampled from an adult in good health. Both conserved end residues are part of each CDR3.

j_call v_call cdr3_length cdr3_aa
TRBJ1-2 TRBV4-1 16 CASSQDRSGTAYGYTF
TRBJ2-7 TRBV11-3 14 CASSSSGSSYEQYF
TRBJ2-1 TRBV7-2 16 CASRNRGGAGYNEQFF
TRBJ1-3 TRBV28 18 CASSSFSPSYRSGNTIYF
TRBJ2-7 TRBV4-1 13 CASSHDKSYEQYF
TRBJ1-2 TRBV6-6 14 CASRGQGASYGYTF
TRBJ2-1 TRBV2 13 CASGRESYNEQFF
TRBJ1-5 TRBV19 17 CASSTAIGPNSNQPQHF
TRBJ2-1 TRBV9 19 CASSGLPGLAGNSYNEQFF
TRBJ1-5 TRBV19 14 CASSPQGGNQPQHF
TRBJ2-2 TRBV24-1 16 CATSDQGLEGTGELFF
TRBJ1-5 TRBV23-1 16 CASSQPRSLPDQPQHF
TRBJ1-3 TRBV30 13 CAWTPTGGTTIYF
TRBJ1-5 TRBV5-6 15 CASSLRPGSNQPQHF
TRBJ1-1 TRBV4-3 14 CASSQDSLSTEAFF
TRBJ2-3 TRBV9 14 CASSVTSGTDTQYF
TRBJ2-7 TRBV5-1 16 CASSLWTGTSGYEQYF
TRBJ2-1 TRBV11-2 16 CASTSEAGLGYNEQFF
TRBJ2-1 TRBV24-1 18 CATSDIPPSDRYYNEQFF
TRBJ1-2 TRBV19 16 CASSAPHGTANYGYTF
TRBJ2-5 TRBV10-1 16 CASSEGDRGQRETQYF
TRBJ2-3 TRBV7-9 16 CASSYYPSGSSDTQYF
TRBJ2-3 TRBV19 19 CASTGTSVLKRWYTDTQYF
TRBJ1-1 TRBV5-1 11 CASSLTTEAFF
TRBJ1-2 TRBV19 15 CAAKLAGQGIGGYTF
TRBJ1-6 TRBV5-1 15 CASSLGASNDSPLHF
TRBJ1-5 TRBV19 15 CASSIGGRGLQPQHF
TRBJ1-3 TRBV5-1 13 CASSQGSGNTIYF
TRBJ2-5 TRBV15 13 CATSRGQRETQYF
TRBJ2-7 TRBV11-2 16 CASSPHQGGNFYEQYF
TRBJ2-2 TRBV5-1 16 CASSLAGRGGVGELFF
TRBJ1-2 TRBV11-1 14 CASSPRQTQGGYTF
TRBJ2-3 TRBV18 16 CASSPGDAGARDTQYF
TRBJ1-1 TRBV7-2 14 CASSSTGLNTEAFF
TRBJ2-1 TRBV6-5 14 CASRAPGQGDEQFF
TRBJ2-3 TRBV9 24 CASSVEGGTVPGQRERPRGDTQYF
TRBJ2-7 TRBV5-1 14 CASTTIGQGGEQYF
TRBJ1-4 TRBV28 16 CASSSGGYRVNEKLFF
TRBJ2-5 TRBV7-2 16 CASSLGGQGRGETQYF
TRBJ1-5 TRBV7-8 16 CASSIIQEYSNQPQHF
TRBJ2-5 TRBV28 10 CASSGETQYF
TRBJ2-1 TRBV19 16 CASSPRVAGVGNEQFF
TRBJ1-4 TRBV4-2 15 CASSQDQGTHGKLFF
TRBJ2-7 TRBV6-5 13 CASSYSRIYEQYF
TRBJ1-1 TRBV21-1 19 CASSKGERCRVRMNTEAFF
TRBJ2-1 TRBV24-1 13 CATSDLGFNEQFF
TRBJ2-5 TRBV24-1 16 CATSDLSPGAGETQYF
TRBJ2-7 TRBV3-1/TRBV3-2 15 CASSRASGTSYEQYF
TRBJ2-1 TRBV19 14 CASTKGLMDNEQFF
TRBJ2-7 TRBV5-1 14 CASSLEGSSYEQYF